Presented here are 32 T cell receptor beta chains from one specimen sequenced in a study of cytomegalovirus exposure and HLA in healthy donors. The method was immunoSEQ multiplex PCR; TCRdb's version includes in-frame clones alone and lacks a portion of them. Of a few hundred thousand clones listed, 80% to 90% are singletons. Sequencing was performed on PBMCs. The receptors derive from a woman between 18 and 29 years old in good health and CMV-seronegative.

The J gene is TRBJ1-4, the V gene TRBV27; tentatively, D is TRBD1 (6 bases). Germline-derived CDR1 and CDR2 are MNHEY and SMNVEV (reference sequence). This CDR3 comprises 15 residues. V lost 5 bases, J lost 7 bases, and 17 bases lay in between. Here the CDR3 DNA reads TGTGCCAGCAGTCCCTACGGCCAGGGGATTGAAAAACTGTTTTTT. It codes for CASSPYGQGIEKLFF.

The V gene is TRBV6-1, the J gene TRBJ2-7; D not resolved. The CDR3 extends over 11 amino acids. V was cut by 7 bases and J by 3 bases, with 7 bases left in between. Germline values: CDR1 MNHNS, CDR2 SASEGT. The DNA for the CDR3 is TGTGCCAGCAATTCAGGCTACGAGCAGTACTTC. Protein sequence: CASNSGYEQYF.

This chain joins TRBV5-1 and TRBJ2-7; possible D gene TRBD1, 6 bases. V was clipped by 0 bases and J by 0 bases, with 16 bases between them. This CDR3 is 17 amino acids long. Germline lookup yields CDR1 SGHRS and CDR2 YFSETQ. CDR3 bases: TGCGCCAGCAGCTTGGCCTCGTCAGGGGCTTTCTCCTACGAGCAGTACTTC. Amino acid sequence: CASSLASSGAFSYEQYF.

This clone has just a few counts. The V and J genes are TRBV27 and TRBJ2-7, with TRBD2 identical over 11 bases. J gave up 2 bases and V 6 bases, and 9 bases lay outside the gene matches. The V gene's germline CDR1 is MNHEY and CDR2 SMNVEV (reference sequence). The CDR3 is 16 amino acids. CDR3 DNA sequence: TGTGCCAGCAGCCATCTAGCGGGGGGCGGTCCCTACGAGCAGTACTTC. Its translation is CASSHLAGGGPYEQYF.

In its sample, this clone was seen once. CDR3 sequence (DNA): TGTGCCAGCAGACGCCAGGGGGGAGATACGCAGTATTTT. Its translation: CASRRQGGDTQYF. This sequence joins TRBV14 and TRBJ2-3; possibly TRBD1 for D (7 bases). The germline CDR1 and CDR2 sequences are SGHDN and FVKESK. The CDR3 has 13 amino acids. V lost 6 bases and J 5 bases, leaving 12 bases between the germline ends.

This clone was recorded at least ten times. Here the CDR3 reads CASSPPGAGVNEQYF. The CDR3 nucleotides read TGTGCCAGCAGCCCCCCTGGGGCAGGGGTGAATGAGCAGTACTTC. V is TRBV7-7 and J is TRBJ2-7; D perhaps matches TRBD1 (6 bases). Germline CDR1 is SSHAT and CDR2 is FNYEAQ (reference sequence). This CDR3 has 15 amino acids. The V and J ends lost 5 bases and 7 bases respectively, with 21 bases between them.

V is TRBV9 and J is TRBJ2-3; no firm D call. The CDR3 spans 14 residues. The germline V gene encodes CDR1 SGDLS and CDR2 YYNGEE. V dropped 0 bases and J dropped 4 bases, with 9 bases sitting between them. The CDR3 region is CASSVGSSADTQYF. The CDR3 DNA reads as TGTGCCAGCAGCGTAGGATCCAGCGCAGATACGCAGTATTTT. Together with reference TRBV9 and TRBJ2-3, the CDR3 gives the full variable domain: DSGVTQTPKHLITATGQRVTLRCSPRSGDLSVYWYQQSLDQGLQFLIQYYNGEERAKGNILERFSAQQFPDLHSELNLSSLELGDSALYFCASSVGSSADTQYFGPGTRLTVL.

In regard to this clone: The junction departs from the called germline gene at one end, perhaps through a read error. The chain combines TRBV13 with TRBJ2-7, with D perhaps TRBD1 (6 bases). The germline V gene has CDR1 PRHDT and CDR2 FYEKMQ (reference sequence). The CDR3 sequence is 11 residues long. Here the CDR3 reads CASSLGDRENF. The CDR3 DNA follows: TGTGCCAGCAGCTTAGGGGACAGAGAAAACTTC.

V usage is TRBV30 and J usage is TRBJ2-3; TRBD2 matches 10 bases. From germline, CDR1 is GTSNPN and CDR2 SVGIG (reference sequence). This CDR3 is 18 amino acids long. V shed 0 bases and J 8 bases; nucleotides not matched to a gene: 17. CDR3: CAWSVLTSGTWDRGTQYF. The CDR3 region has the DNA TGTGCCTGGAGTGTACTCACTAGCGGGACCTGGGATCGTGGTACGCAGTATTTT.

V gene TRBV19 combines with J gene TRBJ1-2; no firm D call. Germline V gene sequence: CDR1 LNHDA, CDR2 SQIVND (reference sequence). The CDR3 contains 15 residues. Between the trimmed V and J ends, which lost 4 bases and 4 bases, there was a span of 16 bases. CDR3 sequence reads: CASSTDRRGLYGYTF. CDR3 in DNA: TGTGCCAGTAGTACGGACCGGAGAGGGCTCTATGGCTACACCTTC. Using reference TRBV19 and TRBJ1-2 for the parts outside the CDR3, the full variable domain is DGGITQSPKYLFRKEGQNVTLSCEQNLNHDAMYWYRQDPGQGLRLIYYSQIVNDFQKGDIAEGYSVSREKKESFPLTVTSAQKNPTAFYLCASSTDRRGLYGYTFGSGTRLTVV.

There are a few counts of this clone. The J gene is TRBJ1-6, the V gene TRBV6-5; D not resolved. The length of the CDR3 is 13 residues. Trimming pared 5 bases from V and 7 bases from J, leaving 9 bases between. The V gene's germline CDR1 is MNHEY and CDR2 SVGAGI. The CDR3 DNA sequence: TGTGCCAGCAGTGCCAACTGGAATTCACCCCTCCACTTT. Its translation is CASSANWNSPLHF.

The chain joins TRBV5-1 to TRBJ1-6, with 9 bases lining up with TRBD1. Germline V gene lookup returns CDR1 SGHRS and CDR2 YFSETQ. The J segment lost 7 bases and the V segment lost 0 bases, leaving 8 bases of the junction unmatched. The CDR3 has 17 residues. The CDR3 DNA reads TGCGCCAGCAGCTTGGACAGGGGGCCGGCTAGGAATTCACCCCTCCACTTT. Translated, it gives CASSLDRGPARNSPLHF.

The CDR3 DNA sequence: TGTGCCAGCATAGAAGGGGACACCGGGGAGCTGTTTTTT. This gives the protein CASIEGDTGELFF. The chain links TRBV28 to TRBJ2-2; TRBD1 might be the D (5 bases). The germline V gene has CDR1 MDHEN and CDR2 SYDVKM. CDR3 length equals 13 residues. Trimming shortened V by 7 bases and J by 3 bases, and 9 bases separated the two germline ends.

V and J are TRBV19 and TRBJ2-5, with D possibly matching TRBD1 (6 bases). The germline V gene encodes CDR1 LNHDA and CDR2 SQIVND (reference sequence). The CDR3 has 16 amino acids. Trimming removed 9 bases from V and 3 bases from J, with 23 bases in between. The CDR3 coding sequence is TGTGCCAGCAGGGACGTGTTAGGGGGACGAAAAGAGACCCAGTACTTC. This sequence encodes CASRDVLGGRKETQYF.

This chain joins TRBV28 and TRBJ2-7; D perhaps matches TRBD2 (5 bases). The CDR3 runs 14 residues. The germline V gene has CDR1 MDHEN and CDR2 SYDVKM. V dropped 5 bases and J dropped 3 bases, with 14 bases sitting between them. CDR3 loop: CASSLRTGVYEQYF. DNA for the CDR3: TGTGCCAGCAGTCTACGGACCGGGGTCTACGAGCAGTACTTC.

The V and J genes are TRBV30 and TRBJ2-1; D is perhaps TRBD2 (5 bases). The germline V gene encodes CDR1 GTSNPN and CDR2 SVGIG (reference sequence). Trimming removed 2 bases at V and 4 bases at J, with 12 bases between. CDR3 length: 14 amino acids. This CDR3 is CAWSPSSSYNEQFF. CDR3 bases: TGTGCCTGGAGTCCTAGCTCCTCGTACAATGAGCAGTTCTTC.

This chain links TRBV25-1 with TRBJ2-7, with 7 bases aligning to TRBD2. The CDR3 extends over 16 amino acids. Trimming took 3 bases from V and 1 from J; bases not matched to a gene: 9. Germline V lookup: CDR1 MGHDK, CDR2 SYGVNS. In nucleotides, the CDR3 is TGTGCCAGCAGTGATCTAGGCCTAGCGGATTCCTACGAGCAGTACTTC. This codes for CASSDLGLADSYEQYF.

V is TRBV20-1 and J is TRBJ2-7; unclear D gene. CDR1 is DFQATT, CDR2 SNEGSKA, per germline (reference sequence). The CDR3 sequence is 11 residues long. Trimming took 6 bases from V and 2 from J, leaving 8 bases between them. The CDR3 DNA sequence: TGCAGTGCCCGCGGCCCCTACGAGCAGTACTTC. Its protein is CSARGPYEQYF.

This clone was seen only once. The rearrangement uses TRBV18 and TRBJ2-3; D unresolved. CDR1 and CDR2 from the germline V gene are KGHSH and LQKENI. V was clipped by 3 bases and J by 2 bases, with 9 bases between them. The CDR3 spans 14 residues. The CDR3 DNA reads as TGTGCCAGCTCACCCCGGGTCGACACAGATACGCAGTATTTT. It translates to CASSPRVDTDTQYF. Full variable domain (outside the CDR3, taken from reference TRBV18 and TRBJ2-3): NAGVMQNPRHLVRRRGQEARLRCSPMKGHSHVYWYRQLPEEGLKFMVYLQKENIIDESGMPKERFSAEFPKEGPSILRIQQVVRGDSAAYFCASSPRVDTDTQYFGPGTRLTVL.

CDR3 coding DNA: TGTGCCAGCAGCCCTGGACAGGTGAGCTACGAGCAGTACTTC. Translating gives CASSPGQVSYEQYF. The chain has TRBV5-6 and TRBJ2-7; 7 nucleotides line up with TRBD1. The CDR3 runs 14 residues. Germline V gene data show CDR1 as SGHDT and CDR2 as YYEEEE. The trim removed 4 bases at V and 3 bases at J, leaving 7 bases unmatched.

The chain joins TRBV2 to TRBJ2-2, with 7 bases aligning to TRBD1. V dropped 7 bases and J dropped 7; count of bases not matched to a gene: 12. CDR1 is SNHLY and CDR2 is FYNNEI in the germline V gene. This CDR3 has 15 amino acids. For the CDR3, the DNA is TGTGCCAGCACCCGGGAAGACAGGGCAAGCGGGGAGCTGTTTTTT. Encoded protein: CASTREDRASGELFF. The variable domain in full, completed from reference TRBV2 and TRBJ2-2, reads EPEVTQTPSHQVTQMGQEVILRCVPISNHLYFYWYRQILGQKVEFLVSFYNNEISEKSEIFDDQFSVERPDGSNFTLKIRSTKLEDSAMYFCASTREDRASGELFFGEGSRLTVL.

This clone was found a few times. V gene TRBV12-2 combines with J gene TRBJ2-7; whether TRBD2, the table's D call, matches the DNA was not checked. TRBV12-2 counts as a pseudogene. This CDR3 region has 15 residues. The CDR3 DNA follows: TGTGCAAGTCGCGCCCTAGCGCTAGACTCCTACGAGCAGTACTTC. Protein sequence: CASRALALDSYEQYF.

The chain carries TRBV5-8 and TRBJ2-2; D is possibly TRBD1 (6 bases). Trimming took off 2 bases at V and 3 bases at J, with 8 bases between the two ends. The CDR3 runs 14 residues. The V gene's germline CDR1 is SGHTS and CDR2 YDEGEE. CDR3 amino acids: CASSFDRYTGELFF. CDR3 DNA: TGTGCCAGCAGCTTCGACAGGTACACCGGGGAGCTGTTTTTT.

CDR3 coding DNA: TGTGCCAGTAGTGTACTAGCGGGGAGGGCAGATACGCAGTATTTT. Amino acid sequence: CASSVLAGRADTQYF. The gene calls are TRBV19 and TRBJ2-3; TRBD2 aligns across 10 bases. The V gene end was trimmed by 5 bases and the J gene end by 4 bases; junction bases not matched to a gene: 6. Looked up from germline, CDR1 is LNHDA and CDR2 is SQIVND (reference sequence). The CDR3 contains 15 residues.

The rearrangement links TRBV6-1 to TRBJ1-5, with a tentative D call TRBD1 (5 bases). The CDR3 contains 15 residues. Germline CDR1 reads MNHNS; CDR2 reads SASEGT. Trimming left V 6 bases short and J 2 bases short, with 14 bases between. Here the CDR3 reads CASRGRGTGNQPQHF. In DNA, the CDR3 is TGTGCCAGCAGAGGACGGGGGACTGGCAATCAGCCCCAGCATTTT.

This chain joins TRBV2 and TRBJ2-7, with a tentative D call TRBD2 (6 bases). V was shortened by 6 bases and J by 3 bases, with 9 bases between the two germline ends. The CDR3 spans 12 residues. In germline, CDR1 is SNHLY, CDR2 FYNNEI. The CDR3 reads CASSRGIYEQYF. The CDR3 DNA reads TGTGCCAGCAGCCGGGGGATCTACGAGCAGTACTTC.

The chain joins TRBV5-4 to TRBJ2-1, with a possible D match to TRBD1 (5 bases). The CDR3 totals 17 residues. Germline assignment: CDR1 SGHNT and CDR2 YYREEE (reference sequence). The V end lost 4 bases, the J end lost 0 bases, and 17 bases lay between the germline ends. The chain's CDR3 is CASSPLTTASSYNEQFF. In DNA, the CDR3 is TGTGCCAGCAGCCCCCTCACGACAGCAAGCTCCTACAATGAGCAGTTCTTC.

This chain joins TRBV5-1 and TRBJ2-7; no clear D. V lost 3 bases and J lost 4, with 5 bases in between. The CDR3 spans 11 residues. The germline V gene encodes CDR1 SGHRS and CDR2 YFSETQ. The CDR3 DNA follows: TGCGCCAGCAGCTCGAGATACGAGCAGTACTTC. Its translation is CASSSRYEQYF.

This chain connects TRBV18 to TRBJ2-7; 7 nucleotides match TRBD1. The CDR3 is 15 residues long. Germline V CDR1 and CDR2: KGHSH, LQKENI. Losses at the gene ends were 8 bases for V and 1 base for J; bases not matched to a gene: 11. CDR3 region: CASRKGGAGSYEQYF. CDR3 nucleotide sequence: TGTGCCAGCCGCAAAGGGGGCGCGGGTTCCTACGAGCAGTACTTC.

The V and J genes are TRBV28 and TRBJ1-3; 7 nucleotides align to TRBD1. With 3 bases clipped from V and 0 bases from J, the junction kept 8 bases outside the gene matches. Germline CDR1 MDHEN, CDR2 SYDVKM. This CDR3 comprises 17 residues. The CDR3 sequence is CASSFHPGTVSGNTIYF. The CDR3 bases are TGTGCCAGCAGTTTTCACCCCGGGACAGTCTCTGGAAACACCATATATTTT. The whole variable domain, filled in from reference TRBV28 and TRBJ1-3, reads DVKVTQSSRYLVKRTGEKVFLECVQDMDHENMFWYRQDPGLGLRLIYFSYDVKMKEKGDIPEGYSVSREKKERFSLILESASTNQTSMYLCASSFHPGTVSGNTIYFGEGSWLTVV.

The chain combines TRBV18 with TRBJ2-1; D not resolved. Germline assignment: CDR1 KGHSH and CDR2 LQKENI. V lost 6 bases and J 7 bases, leaving 10 bases between the germline ends. The length of the CDR3 is 12 residues. CDR3 coding DNA: TGTGCCAGCTCCGGAGATGGAAATGAGCAGTTCTTC. It codes for CASSGDGNEQFF. Full variable domain (remainder filled in from reference TRBV18 and TRBJ2-1): NAGVMQNPRHLVRRRGQEARLRCSPMKGHSHVYWYRQLPEEGLKFMVYLQKENIIDESGMPKERFSAEFPKEGPSILRIQQVVRGDSAAYFCASSGDGNEQFFGPGTRLTVL.

CDR3 residues: CASSARWTGDEQYF. CDR3 in DNA: TGTGCCAGCAGTGCCCGGTGGACAGGGGACGAGCAGTACTTC. V gene TRBV6-1 combines with J gene TRBJ2-7; 9 nucleotides match TRBD1. The CDR3 loop spans 14 amino acids. CDR1 and CDR2 (germline): MNHNS, SASEGT. J was trimmed by 5 bases and V by 4 bases; bases with no gene match: 6.